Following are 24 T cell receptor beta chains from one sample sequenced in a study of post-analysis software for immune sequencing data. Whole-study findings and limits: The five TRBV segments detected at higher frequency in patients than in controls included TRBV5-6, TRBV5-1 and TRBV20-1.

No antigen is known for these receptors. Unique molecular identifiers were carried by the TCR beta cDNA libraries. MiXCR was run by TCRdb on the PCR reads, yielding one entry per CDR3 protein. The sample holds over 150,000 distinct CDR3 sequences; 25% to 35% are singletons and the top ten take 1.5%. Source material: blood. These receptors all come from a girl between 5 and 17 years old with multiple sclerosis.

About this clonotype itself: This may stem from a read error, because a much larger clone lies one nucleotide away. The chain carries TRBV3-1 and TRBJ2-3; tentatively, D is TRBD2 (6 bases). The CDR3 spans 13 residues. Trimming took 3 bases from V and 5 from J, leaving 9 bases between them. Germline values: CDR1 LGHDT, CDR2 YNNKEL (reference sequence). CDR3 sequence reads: CASSQSGEDTQYF. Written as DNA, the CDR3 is TGTGCCAGCAGCCAGTCGGGGGAAGATACGCAGTATTTT.

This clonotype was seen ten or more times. This CDR3 reads CSVVGLDEQYF. The CDR3 region has the DNA TGCAGCGTTGTCGGACTAGACGAGCAGTACTTC. The chain couples TRBV29-1 to TRBJ2-7; 7 nucleotides align to TRBD2. The junction had 2 bases not matched to a gene; V was cut back by 4 bases and J by 5 bases. Per germline, CDR1 SQVTM and CDR2 ANQGSEA. The CDR3 spans 11 residues.

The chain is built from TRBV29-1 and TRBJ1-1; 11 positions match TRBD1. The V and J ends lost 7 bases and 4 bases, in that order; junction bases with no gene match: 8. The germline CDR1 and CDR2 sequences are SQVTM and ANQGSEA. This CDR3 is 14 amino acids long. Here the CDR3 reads CSALTDRGPTEAFF. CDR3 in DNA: TGCAGCGCCCTAACGGACAGGGGGCCCACTGAAGCTTTCTTT.

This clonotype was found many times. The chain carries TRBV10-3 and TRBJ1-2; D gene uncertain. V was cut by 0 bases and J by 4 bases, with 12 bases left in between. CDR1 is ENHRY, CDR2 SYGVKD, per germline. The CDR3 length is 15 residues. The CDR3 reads CAISESMGLSYGYTF. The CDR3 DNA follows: TGTGCCATCAGTGAGTCGATGGGGTTGTCCTATGGCTACACCTTC.

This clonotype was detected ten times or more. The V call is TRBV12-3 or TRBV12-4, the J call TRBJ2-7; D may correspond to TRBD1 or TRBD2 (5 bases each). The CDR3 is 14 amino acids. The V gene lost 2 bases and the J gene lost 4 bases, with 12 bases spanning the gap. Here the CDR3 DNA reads TGTGCCAGCAGTTTACAAGGGACCCTATACGAGCAGTACTTC. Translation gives CASSLQGTLYEQYF.

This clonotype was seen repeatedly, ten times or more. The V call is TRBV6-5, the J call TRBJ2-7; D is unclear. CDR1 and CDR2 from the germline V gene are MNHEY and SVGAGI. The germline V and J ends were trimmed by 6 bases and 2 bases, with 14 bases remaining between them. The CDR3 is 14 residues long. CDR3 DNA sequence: TGTGCCAGCAGGACGCGGCTCCATACCTACGAGCAGTACTTC. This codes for CASRTRLHTYEQYF.

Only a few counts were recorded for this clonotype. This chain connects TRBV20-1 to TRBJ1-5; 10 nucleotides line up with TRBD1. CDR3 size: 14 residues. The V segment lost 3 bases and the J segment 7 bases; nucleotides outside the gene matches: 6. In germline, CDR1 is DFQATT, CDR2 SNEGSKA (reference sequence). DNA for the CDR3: TGCAGTGCTAGTGACAGGGGGCCGCAACAGCCCCAGCATTTT. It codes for CSASDRGPQQPQHF.

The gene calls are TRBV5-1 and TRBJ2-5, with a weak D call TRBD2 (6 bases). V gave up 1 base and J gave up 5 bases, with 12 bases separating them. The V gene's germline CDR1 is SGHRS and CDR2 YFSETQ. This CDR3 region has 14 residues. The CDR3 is CASSLREAWETQYF. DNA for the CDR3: TGCGCCAGCAGCTTGAGGGAGGCGTGGGAGACCCAGTACTTC.

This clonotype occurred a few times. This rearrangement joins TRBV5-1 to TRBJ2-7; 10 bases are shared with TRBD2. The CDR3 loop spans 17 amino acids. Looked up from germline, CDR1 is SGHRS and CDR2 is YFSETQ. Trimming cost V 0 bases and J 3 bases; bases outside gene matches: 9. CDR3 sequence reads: CASSLAIGLADLYEQYF. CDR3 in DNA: TGCGCCAGCAGCTTGGCCATTGGACTAGCGGACCTCTACGAGCAGTACTTC.

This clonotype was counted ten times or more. As DNA, the CDR3 is TGCAGCGCCACGGGGGGACAGATCTACGAGCAGTACTTC. This codes for CSATGGQIYEQYF. The J gene is TRBJ2-7, the V gene TRBV29-1; D may be TRBD1 or TRBD2 (7 bases each). Between the trimmed V and J ends, which lost 7 bases and 3 bases, there was a span of 16 bases. The CDR3 runs 13 residues. Germline values: CDR1 SQVTM, CDR2 ANQGSEA.

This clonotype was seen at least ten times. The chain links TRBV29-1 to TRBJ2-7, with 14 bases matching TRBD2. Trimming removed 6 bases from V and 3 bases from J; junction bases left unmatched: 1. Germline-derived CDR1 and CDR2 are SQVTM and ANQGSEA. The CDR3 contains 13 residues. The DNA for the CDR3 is TGCAGCGTCGGACTAGCGGGAGGCTACGAGCAGTACTTC. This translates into CSVGLAGGYEQYF.

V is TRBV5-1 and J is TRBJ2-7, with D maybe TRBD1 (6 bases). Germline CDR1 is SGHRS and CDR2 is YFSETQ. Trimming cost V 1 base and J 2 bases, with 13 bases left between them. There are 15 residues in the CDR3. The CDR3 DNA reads TGCGCCAGCAGCTTGCGGACAGCCTCCCCCTACGAGCAGTACTTC. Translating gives CASSLRTASPYEQYF.

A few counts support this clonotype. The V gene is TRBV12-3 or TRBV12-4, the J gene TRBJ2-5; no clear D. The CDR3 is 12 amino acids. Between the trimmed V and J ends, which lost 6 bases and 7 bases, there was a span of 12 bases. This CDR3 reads CASRSMGGTQYF. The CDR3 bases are TGTGCCAGCAGGTCCATGGGTGGGACCCAGTACTTC.

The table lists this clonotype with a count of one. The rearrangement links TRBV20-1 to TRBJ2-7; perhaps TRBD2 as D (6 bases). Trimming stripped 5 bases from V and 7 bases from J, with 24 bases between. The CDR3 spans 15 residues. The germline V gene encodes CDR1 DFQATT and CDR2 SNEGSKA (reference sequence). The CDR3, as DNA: TGCAGTGCTGGAGCTAGTTGGAGGGGAAACAATGAGCAGTACTTC. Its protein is CSAGASWRGNNEQYF.

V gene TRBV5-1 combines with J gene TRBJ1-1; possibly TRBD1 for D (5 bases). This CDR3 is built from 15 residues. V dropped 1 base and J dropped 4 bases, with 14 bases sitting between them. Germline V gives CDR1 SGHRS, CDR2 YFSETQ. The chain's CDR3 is CASSLWSGTSTEAFF. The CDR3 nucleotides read TGCGCCAGCAGCTTGTGGTCAGGGACCAGCACTGAAGCTTTCTTT.

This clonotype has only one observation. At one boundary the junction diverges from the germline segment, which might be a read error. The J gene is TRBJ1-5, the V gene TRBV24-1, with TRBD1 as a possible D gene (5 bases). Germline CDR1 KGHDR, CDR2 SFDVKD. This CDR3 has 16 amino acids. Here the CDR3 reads CATSDGDAREAQPRHF. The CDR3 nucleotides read TGTGCCACCAGTGATGGGGACGCTAGGGAAGCTCAGCCCCGGCATTTT.

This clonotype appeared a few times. CDR3 sequence (DNA): TGTGCCAGTAGCATAACAGGGTATAGCAATCAGCCCCAGCATTTT. Its translation is CASSITGYSNQPQHF. The chain joins TRBV19 to TRBJ1-5; tentative D call: TRBD1 (6 bases). The CDR3 runs 15 residues. Germline assignment: CDR1 LNHDA and CDR2 SQIVND (reference sequence). V lost 6 bases to trimming and J lost 0 bases, with 12 bases between them.

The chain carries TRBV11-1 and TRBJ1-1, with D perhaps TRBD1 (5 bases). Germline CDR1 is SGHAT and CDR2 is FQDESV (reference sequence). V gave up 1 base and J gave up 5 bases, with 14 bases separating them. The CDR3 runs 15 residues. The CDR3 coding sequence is TGTGCCAGCAGCTTAGGGGGCAGGAGGGAGACTGAAGCTTTCTTT. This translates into CASSLGGRRETEAFF.

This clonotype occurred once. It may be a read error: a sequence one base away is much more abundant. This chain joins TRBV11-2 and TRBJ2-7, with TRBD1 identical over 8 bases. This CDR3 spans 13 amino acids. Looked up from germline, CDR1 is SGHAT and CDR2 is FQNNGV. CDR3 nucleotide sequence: TGTGTCAGCAGCTGGACAGGGAGCACCGAGCAGTACTTC. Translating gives CVSSWTGSTEQYF.

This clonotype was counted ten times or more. This chain's CDR3 is CSVAPESYEQYF. The CDR3 coding sequence is TGCAGCGTTGCTCCCGAATCCTACGAGCAGTACTTC. The J gene is TRBJ2-7, the V gene TRBV29-1; no clear D. Germline-derived CDR1 and CDR2 are SQVTM and ANQGSEA. V was clipped by 4 bases and J by 1 base, with 8 bases between them. The length of the CDR3 is 12 residues.

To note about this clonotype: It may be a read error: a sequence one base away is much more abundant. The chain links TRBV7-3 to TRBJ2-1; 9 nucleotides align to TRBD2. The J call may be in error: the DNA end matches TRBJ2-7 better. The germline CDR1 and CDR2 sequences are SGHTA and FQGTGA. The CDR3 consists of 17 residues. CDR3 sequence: CASSSRPGLAVNNEQYF. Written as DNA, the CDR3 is TGTGCCAGCAGCTCCCGGCCGGGACTAGCAGTTAACAATGAGCAGTACTTC.

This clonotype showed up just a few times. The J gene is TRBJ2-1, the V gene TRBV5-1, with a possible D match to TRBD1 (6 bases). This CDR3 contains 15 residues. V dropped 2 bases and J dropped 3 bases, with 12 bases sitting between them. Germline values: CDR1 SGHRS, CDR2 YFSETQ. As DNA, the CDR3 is TGCGCCAGCAGCTTAAAACTAGGGGGCTACAATGAGCAGTTCTTC. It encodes CASSLKLGGYNEQFF.

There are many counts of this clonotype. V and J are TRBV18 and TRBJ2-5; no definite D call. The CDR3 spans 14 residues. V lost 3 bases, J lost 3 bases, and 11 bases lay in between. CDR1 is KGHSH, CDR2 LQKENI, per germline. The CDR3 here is CASSPRAGEETQYF. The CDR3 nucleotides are TGTGCCAGCTCACCTCGGGCAGGCGAAGAGACCCAGTACTTC.

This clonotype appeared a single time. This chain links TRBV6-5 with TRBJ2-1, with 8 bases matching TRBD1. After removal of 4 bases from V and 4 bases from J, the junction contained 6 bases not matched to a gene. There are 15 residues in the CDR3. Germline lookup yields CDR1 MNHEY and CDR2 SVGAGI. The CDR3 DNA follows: TGTGCCAGCAGTTGCGCAGGGGGCCAGTACAATGAGCAGTTCTTC. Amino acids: CASSCAGGQYNEQFF.